One sample yielded the 32 T cell receptor beta chains listed below, sequenced in a study of T-cell reconstitution after alpha-beta-depleted transplantation in children. During its preparation, the TCRbeta library received unique molecular identifiers. TCRdb passed the PCR reads through MiXCR, listing each CDR3 protein once. The table lists 900,000 or so distinct CDR3 sequences, roughly 15% of them singletons. Here the sequenced sample was PBMCs, mostly from graft donor cells, taken 360 days after TCRalphabeta/CD19-depleted stem cell transplant. These receptors were obtained from a male patient between 10 and 17 years old who had a stem cell transplant for acute lymphoblastic leukemia, so the T cells may come from the graft donor.

This clonotype was detected only a few times. The CDR3 reads CASSLLSGRGVEQFF. The DNA of the CDR3 is TGCGCCAGCAGCCTGCTTAGCGGGAGGGGAGTTGAGCAGTTCTTC. The chain has TRBV5-1 and TRBJ2-1, with 11 bases that match TRBD2. Germline loops: CDR1 SGHRS, CDR2 YFSETQ. CDR3 length: 15 residues. V shed 4 bases and J 9 bases; nucleotides not matched to a gene: 9.

A few counts support this clonotype. The rearrangement uses TRBV20-1 and TRBJ2-6; D is uncertain. From germline, CDR1 is DFQATT and CDR2 SNEGSKA (reference sequence). This CDR3 region has 15 residues. The V gene lost 0 bases and the J gene lost 0 bases, with 6 bases spanning the gap. This chain's CDR3 is CSARDSYSGANVLTF. In DNA form, the CDR3 reads TGCAGTGCTAGAGATTCGTACTCTGGGGCCAACGTCCTGACTTTC.

In its sample, this clonotype was seen a few times. The V gene is TRBV5-1, the J gene TRBJ1-2; 7 nucleotides agree with TRBD1. Unmatched junction bases numbered 6, after V lost 0 bases and J lost 4 bases. The CDR3 is made up of 15 amino acids. Germline CDR1 reads SGHRS; CDR2 reads YFSETQ. The CDR3 reads CASSLAGGGIYGYTF. The CDR3 DNA reads as TGCGCCAGCAGCTTGGCAGGGGGAGGAATCTATGGCTACACCTTC. The full variable domain, its missing parts supplied by reference TRBV5-1 and TRBJ1-2, is KAGVTQTPRYLIKTRGQQVTLSCSPISGHRSVSWYQQTPGQGLQFLFEYFSETQRNKGNFPGRFSGRQFSNSRSEMNVSTLELGDSALYLCASSLAGGGIYGYTFGSGTRLTVV.

The J gene is TRBJ1-1, the V gene TRBV28; weak D call: TRBD1 (6 bases). The CDR3 covers 15 residues. Germline CDR1 and CDR2: MDHEN and SYDVKM. The V end was cut by 3 bases, the J end by 0 bases, with 11 bases between. CDR3 bases: TGTGCCAGCAGTTTCAGGGGCGTTTTGAACACTGAAGCTTTCTTT. Protein product: CASSFRGVLNTEAFF.

J is TRBJ2-5 and V is TRBV12-3 or TRBV12-4, with 9 nucleotides matching TRBD1. The CDR3 loop spans 15 amino acids. V shed 6 bases and J 5 bases; nucleotides not matched to a gene: 10. CDR3 residues: CASRATGGEGETQYF. The CDR3 DNA sequence: TGTGCCAGCAGAGCAACAGGGGGCGAAGGGGAGACCCAGTACTTC.

This chain joins TRBV19 and TRBJ2-1; D gene ambiguous. The V end lost 6 bases, the J end lost 7 bases, and 19 bases lay between the germline ends. The CDR3 extends over 15 amino acids. Germline V lookup: CDR1 LNHDA, CDR2 SQIVND (reference sequence). CDR3 amino acids: CASRTFEGITNEQFF. CDR3 nucleotides: TGTGCCAGTAGGACCTTTGAAGGGATTACGAATGAGCAGTTCTTC.

The chain combines TRBV12-3 or TRBV12-4 with TRBJ2-2; 7 positions agree with TRBD2. The CDR3 extends over 16 amino acids. The junction had 1 base not matched to a gene; V was cut back by 0 bases and J by 0 bases. The CDR3 nucleotides are TGTGCCAGCAGTTTAGCGGGAGGGCCGAACACCGGGGAGCTGTTTTTT. It specifies CASSLAGGPNTGELFF.

The genes are TRBV5-1 and TRBJ2-7; 7 bases align to TRBD1. CDR1 SGHRS and CDR2 YFSETQ come from the germline V gene. The CDR3 is 16 residues long. V lost 5 bases, J lost 2 bases, and 13 bases stayed unmatched. The CDR3 here is CASSFKPRDRTYEQYF. CDR3 sequence (DNA): TGCGCCAGCAGTTTTAAACCCAGGGACAGAACCTACGAGCAGTACTTC.

This chain joins TRBV5-1 and TRBJ2-7; D gene ambiguous. Trimming removed 0 bases from V and 0 bases from J, with 10 bases in between. Germline assignment: CDR1 SGHRS and CDR2 YFSETQ. There are 15 residues in the CDR3. DNA for the CDR3: TGCGCCAGCAGCTTGGACCCGTTCAGCTCCTACGAGCAGTACTTC. Translated, it gives CASSLDPFSSYEQYF.

The chain couples TRBV27 to TRBJ2-4; TRBD1 is a possible D gene (5 bases). From germline, CDR1 is MNHEY and CDR2 SMNVEV (reference sequence). Trimming took 2 bases from V and 0 from J, leaving 14 bases between them. The CDR3 covers 17 residues. In nucleotides, the CDR3 is TGTGCCAGCAGTTTACAGGGCCCGAGGCTAGCCAAAAACATTCAGTACTTC. This translates into CASSLQGPRLAKNIQYF.

This clonotype appeared a few times. The chain is built from TRBV28 and TRBJ1-5, with a tentative D call TRBD1 (5 bases). The CDR3 consists of 15 residues. V lost 4 bases and J lost 8, with 18 bases in between. CDR1 MDHEN and CDR2 SYDVKM come from the germline V gene. The CDR3 nucleotides read TGTGCCAGCAGTTCCTGGGACTCCCGGGGGGAGCCCCAGCATTTT. This codes for CASSSWDSRGEPQHF.

The rearrangement uses TRBV29-1 and TRBJ2-1; no clear D. Germline V gene data show CDR1 as SQVTM and CDR2 as ANQGSEA. This CDR3 has 14 residues. Trimming shortened V by 3 bases and J by 3 bases, and 12 bases separated the two germline ends. CDR3 protein: CSVEGLPSYNEQFF. In DNA, the CDR3 is TGCAGCGTTGAGGGGTTACCAAGCTACAATGAGCAGTTCTTC.

Ten or more counts support this clonotype. This chain links TRBV20-1 with TRBJ1-1, with 7 bases that match TRBD1. CDR1 DFQATT and CDR2 SNEGSKA come from the germline V gene (reference sequence). J was trimmed by 6 bases and V by 6 bases; bases with no gene match: 10. The CDR3 is 13 residues long. The CDR3 DNA sequence: TGCAGTGCCTTAAAGGGGGCGGTGGCTGAAGCTTTCTTT. Amino acids: CSALKGAVAEAFF.

V usage is TRBV7-3 and J usage is TRBJ2-2; D is perhaps TRBD1 (5 bases). Germline V gene lookup returns CDR1 SGHTA and CDR2 FQGTGA. This CDR3 has 15 amino acids. Trimming took off 3 bases at V and 1 base at J, with 9 bases between the two ends. This CDR3 is CASSFQGENTGELFF. The CDR3, as DNA: TGTGCCAGCAGCTTCCAGGGCGAGAACACCGGGGAGCTGTTTTTT.

This clonotype was counted only a few times. The rearrangement uses TRBV3-1 and TRBJ2-1; tentatively, D is TRBD2 (6 bases). Germline CDR1 is LGHDT and CDR2 is YNNKEL (reference sequence). Trimming left V 1 base short and J 5 bases short, with 15 bases between. The CDR3 consists of 16 residues. The CDR3 region is CASSQVSGRTDNEQFF. CDR3 DNA: TGTGCCAGCAGCCAAGTCAGCGGGCGAACGGACAATGAGCAGTTCTTC.

This clonotype was seen only a few times. The rearrangement joins TRBV2 to TRBJ2-1; a weak D match, TRBD1 (6 bases). Trimming cost V 6 bases and J 0 bases, with 12 bases left between them. Germline values: CDR1 SNHLY, CDR2 FYNNEI. The CDR3 is 15 residues long. CDR3 loop: CASRAGQSSYNEQFF. Here the CDR3 DNA reads TGTGCCAGCAGGGCAGGACAGAGCTCCTACAATGAGCAGTTCTTC.

There are many counts of this clonotype. V usage is TRBV6-5 and J usage is TRBJ1-1; a possible D gene is TRBD1 (5 bases). Germline-derived CDR1 and CDR2 are MNHEY and SVGAGI. The CDR3 contains 15 residues. V lost 2 bases and J 0 bases, leaving 10 bases between the germline ends. This CDR3 is CASSYRGRLNTEAFF. The CDR3 region has the DNA TGTGCCAGCAGTTACCGGGGACGGTTGAACACTGAAGCTTTCTTT.

V gene TRBV12-3 or TRBV12-4 combines with J gene TRBJ2-2, with D hard to call. CDR3 length equals 14 residues. The ends were cut back, 1 base at V and 5 bases at J, with 8 bases in the middle. CDR3: CASSLGAPTGELFF. CDR3 DNA sequence: TGTGCCAGCAGTTTAGGAGCGCCTACCGGGGAGCTGTTTTTT.

The DNA of the CDR3 is TGTGCCAGCAGCTTAAGATCGGGGTTAGCGGGAGAGCCCAAGACCCAGTACTTC. The encoded protein is CASSLRSGLAGEPKTQYF. This rearrangement joins TRBV11-1 to TRBJ2-5; 9 bases are shared with TRBD2. The CDR3 runs to 18 residues. V was clipped by 2 bases and J by 6 bases; unmatched bases: 16. The germline V gene has CDR1 SGHAT and CDR2 FQDESV (reference sequence).

J is TRBJ2-1 and V is TRBV11-1; 11 positions agree with TRBD2. Germline V gene lookup returns CDR1 SGHAT and CDR2 FQDESV (reference sequence). V lost 2 bases to trimming and J lost 8 bases; unmatched junction nucleotides: 14. The CDR3 extends over 18 amino acids. The CDR3 loop reads CASSLRAVVSGRVYEQFF. The CDR3 DNA sequence: TGTGCCAGCAGCTTACGGGCCGTTGTTAGCGGGAGGGTCTATGAGCAGTTCTTC.

This clonotype was picked up a small number of times. The V call is TRBV20-1, the J call TRBJ2-6; 8 nucleotides align to TRBD1. This CDR3 has 16 residues. CDR1 and CDR2 (germline): DFQATT, SNEGSKA (reference sequence). Losses at the gene ends were 5 bases for V and 2 bases for J; bases not matched to a gene: 8. CDR3 amino acids: CSADSMTGAGANVLTF. The CDR3 nucleotides are TGCAGTGCTGACTCAATGACAGGGGCTGGGGCCAACGTCCTGACTTTC.

The rearrangement joins TRBV2 to TRBJ1-3; D gene ambiguous. V lost 7 bases and J lost 0, with 16 bases in between. The CDR3 is 16 residues long. Germline loops: CDR1 SNHLY, CDR2 FYNNEI. The CDR3 DNA sequence: TGTGCCAGCATTATGCCCGGGATCTACTCTGGAAACACCATATATTTT. Encoded protein: CASIMPGIYSGNTIYF.

This clonotype has only a few counts. V and J are TRBV29-1 and TRBJ1-5; no clear D gene. Germline V gene lookup returns CDR1 SQVTM and CDR2 ANQGSEA. The CDR3 extends over 12 amino acids. V gave up 2 bases and J gave up 4 bases, with 6 bases separating them. The CDR3 loop is CSVEQPNQPQHF. DNA for the CDR3: TGCAGCGTTGAACAGCCAAATCAGCCCCAGCATTTT.

The CDR3 DNA reads as TGTGCCACCAGCAGAGATGCGGGTCCCCAGCATTTT. It encodes CATSRDAGPQHF. V and J are TRBV15 and TRBJ1-5; no clear D gene. The V end was cut by 0 bases, the J end by 10 bases, with 7 bases between. The CDR3 has 12 residues. Per germline, CDR1 LNHNV and CDR2 YYDKDF (reference sequence).

A few counts support this clonotype. V gene TRBV10-3 combines with J gene TRBJ2-7; 7 nucleotides align to TRBD1. CDR3 length: 16 residues. With 10 bases clipped from V and 4 bases from J, the junction kept 19 bases outside the gene matches. Per germline, CDR1 ENHRY and CDR2 SYGVKD. For the CDR3, the DNA is TGTGCCACCGCACAAAGTCCGACAGGGCTAAAATACGAGCAGTACTTC. Translated, it gives CATAQSPTGLKYEQYF.

This clonotype was seen a handful of times. The chain couples TRBV9 to TRBJ1-1; possible D gene TRBD1, 5 bases. This CDR3 comprises 16 residues. V lost 1 base, J lost 8 bases, and 21 bases lay in between. CDR1 and CDR2 from the germline V gene are SGDLS and YYNGEE. CDR3 amino acids: CASSVRGGEGVKEAFF. The CDR3 DNA is TGTGCCAGCAGCGTAAGGGGCGGAGAAGGGGTGAAGGAAGCTTTCTTT.

The chain carries TRBV20-1 and TRBJ1-4, with 9 bases that match TRBD1. V shed 5 bases and J 5 bases; nucleotides not matched to a gene: 9. Germline CDR1 reads DFQATT; CDR2 reads SNEGSKA (reference sequence). This CDR3 is 15 amino acids long. This CDR3 reads CSAQIAGTGNEKLFF. As DNA, the CDR3 is TGCAGTGCTCAAATCGCCGGGACAGGGAATGAAAAACTGTTTTTT.

This clonotype was seen only a few times. The chain combines TRBV30 with TRBJ2-6; D may be TRBD2 (5 bases). The V gene's germline CDR1 is GTSNPN and CDR2 SVGIG (reference sequence). CDR3 length: 13 residues. The DNA of the CDR3 is TGTGGTCTCTTTCCGGGGGGGGCCAACGTCCTGACTTTC. Its protein product is CGLFPGGANVLTF.

V is TRBV7-3 and J is TRBJ2-1; a weak D match, TRBD2 (6 bases). Trimming cost V 2 bases and J 8 bases, with 16 bases left between them. CDR3 length: 15 amino acids. The germline V gene encodes CDR1 SGHTA and CDR2 FQGTGA. CDR3 bases: TGTGCCAGCAGCTTAGGGGGAGACTGGAGGGATGAGCAGTTCTTC. As protein: CASSLGGDWRDEQFF.

This clonotype was seen a few times. The J gene is TRBJ1-5, the V gene TRBV15; D is unclear. The germline V gene has CDR1 LNHNV and CDR2 YYDKDF (reference sequence). Trimming removed 6 bases at V and 0 bases at J, with 12 bases between. The CDR3 spans 15 residues. The CDR3 DNA follows: TGTGCCACCAGGGTACGTAGATATAGCAATCAGCCCCAGCATTTT. Amino acid sequence: CATRVRRYSNQPQHF.

The chain combines TRBV5-1 with TRBJ2-2, with a tentative D call TRBD1 (6 bases). CDR1 and CDR2 from the germline V gene are SGHRS and YFSETQ. Trimming shortened V by 4 bases and J by 0 bases, and 13 bases separated the two germline ends. The CDR3 contains 16 residues. The CDR3 region is CASSLKRTANTGELFF. The CDR3 nucleotides read TGCGCCAGCAGCCTTAAGAGGACAGCGAACACCGGGGAGCTGTTTTTT.

This clonotype appeared many times. The CDR3 loop reads CASSLRLAGVADTQYF. The CDR3 DNA follows: TGTGCCAGCAGCTTAAGACTAGCGGGAGTAGCAGATACGCAGTATTTT. The V gene is TRBV7-3, the J gene TRBJ2-3; TRBD2 matches 12 bases. V lost 1 base and J lost 4; bases outside the gene matches: 3. The CDR3 length is 16 residues. The germline V gene encodes CDR1 SGHTA and CDR2 FQGTGA.